This is a list of T cell receptor beta chains from one sample in a study of radiotherapy plus CTLA-4 blockade in lung cancer. Sequenced by immunoSEQ multiplex PCR; TCRdb stores in-frame clones only, minus some. The table records tens of thousands of clones, around 83% of them present only once. The input for sequencing was peripheral blood, taken from a patient treated with radiotherapy plus ipilimumab. The receptors shown here come from a human donor with non-small cell lung cancer whose response to radiotherapy plus ipilimumab could not be evaluated. CDR3s include the opening cysteine and the closing phenylalanine or tryptophan. Fields, in order: V gene, J gene, D gene, clone size, CDR3 DNA, CDR3 protein. A D gene is named only where the DNA matches it firmly. Part of the rows lack a size; the others show once, few, many or a class for expanded clones.

TRBV28,TRBJ2-2,-,once,TGTGCCAGCATCAAGGGGGGGATCAAAAACACCGGGGAGCTGTTTTTT,CASIKGGIKNTGELFF
TRBV7-2,TRBJ1-1,-,-,TGTGCCAGCAGCTTAGTGTTTCGGGTGATGAACACTGAAGCTTTCTTT,CASSLVFRVMNTEAFF
TRBV19,TRBJ2-3,-,-,TGTGCCAGTAGTATAGCTAGGGGGAGCACAGATACGCAGTATTTT,CASSIARGSTDTQYF
TRBV5-1,TRBJ2-1,TRBD2,-,TGCGCCAGTAGACTAGCGGGAGGTAGCTCCTACAATGAGCAGTTCTTC,CASRLAGGSSYNEQFF
TRBV27,TRBJ1-1,-,once,TGTGCCAGCAGTCTAGGAGGGACGGTGAACACTGAAGCTTTCTTT,CASSLGGTVNTEAFF
TRBV6-6,TRBJ1-4,-,few,TGTGCCAGCAATTCGGGGGGGAAACTGTTTTTT,CASNSGGKLFF
TRBV5-4,TRBJ2-1,TRBD2,few,TGTGCCAGCAGCTTGTCGACTAGCGGGAGTTGGGGTGAGCAGTTCTTC,CASSLSTSGSWGEQFF
TRBV6-5,TRBJ2-6,TRBD2,few,TGTGCCAGCAGTGGGGGGGATGGGGCCAACGTCCTGACTTTC,CASSGGDGANVLTF
TRBV7-3,TRBJ1-1,-,once,TGTGCCAGCAGCTTAACCGGGGCGGGGGCCACTGAAGCTTTCTTT,CASSLTGAGATEAFF
TRBV14,TRBJ1-6,TRBD1,-,TGTGCCAGCAGCCCGCGGACAGGGGCTAGTTCACCCCTCCACTTT,CASSPRTGASSPLHF
TRBV30,TRBJ2-3,-,-,TGTGCCTGGACCCGGGACTTTAGGACAGATACGCAGTATTTT,CAWTRDFRTDTQYF
TRBV7-9,TRBJ2-4,-,-,TGTGCCAGCAGCTTAGGTGGGGCAGAACCGTACTTC,CASSLGGAEPYF
TRBV6-6,TRBJ2-7,TRBD1,-,TGTGCCAGCAGGCCCTCACAGGGGCCTTTGTACGAGCAGTACTTC,CASRPSQGPLYEQYF
TRBV10-3,TRBJ2-1,-,-,TGTGCCATCACCTCGAACCCTCCCGGGGTAGTCGTTAATGAGCAGTTCTTC,CAITSNPPGVVVNEQFF
TRBV7-3,TRBJ2-2,TRBD2,-,TGTGCCAGCAGCACACTAGCGGGAGACGGGGAGCTGTTTTTT,CASSTLAGDGELFF
TRBV9,TRBJ2-5,TRBD2,-,TGTGCCAGCAGCGAGGGACTAGTAAGCCAAGAGACCCAGTACTTC,CASSEGLVSQETQYF
TRBV19,TRBJ2-1,TRBD2,-,TGTGCCAGTAGTATAGGGCGGACTAGCTATGAGCAGTTCTTC,CASSIGRTSYEQFF
TRBV7-9,TRBJ2-7,-,-,TGTGCCAGCAGCTCCCGGGACGGGACTTTCGAGCAGTACTTC,CASSSRDGTFEQYF
TRBV5-4,TRBJ2-7,-,-,TGTGCCAGCAGCGGGGCTTCCTACGAGCAGTACTTC,CASSGASYEQYF
TRBV4-3,TRBJ1-2,TRBD1,-,TGCGCCAGCAGCCAAGTCACAGGGGGAACCTATGGCTACACCTTC,CASSQVTGGTYGYTF
TRBV15,TRBJ2-7,TRBD2,-,TGTGCCACCCCTAGCGGGAGAGAGCAGTACTTC,CATPSGREQYF
TRBV28,TRBJ1-3,-,-,TGTGCCAGCCTAGAAAGACAGGTATCCTCTGGAAACACCATATATTTT,CASLERQVSSGNTIYF
TRBV9,TRBJ1-3,-,once,TGTGCCAGCAGCGTAGCTCCAGTCGGGAGCTCTGGAAACACCATATATTTT,CASSVAPVGSSGNTIYF
TRBV6-5,TRBJ2-1,TRBD1,-,TGTGCCAGCAGTTACTCGTCAGGGGGAGTTGAGCAGTTCTTC,CASSYSSGGVEQFF
TRBV4-1,TRBJ2-2,TRBD1,-,TGCGCCAGCAGCCAAGGAATAGGGGGCGCGAACACCGGGGAGCTGTTTTTT,CASSQGIGGANTGELFF
TRBV15,TRBJ2-3,-,-,TGTGCCACCAGCAGAGATAAGTATGCGGGGGCCGCAGATACGCAGTATTTT,CATSRDKYAGAADTQYF
TRBV7-2,TRBJ1-1,-,-,TGTGCCAGCAGCTTAAGGGTCAATGGGGCTGACACTGAAGCTTTCTTT,CASSLRVNGADTEAFF
TRBV7-8,TRBJ2-7,-,-,TGTGCCAGCAGCAAAGTTAGGGGCAGCCTCTACGAGCAGTACTTC,CASSKVRGSLYEQYF
TRBV28,TRBJ1-5,-,-,TGTGCCAGCAGTGAAAGACCAGGAATCAATCAGCCCCAGCATTTT,CASSERPGINQPQHF
TRBV6-6,TRBJ2-7,-,-,TGTGCCAGCAGCGATACACAGACCTACGAGCAGTACTTC,CASSDTQTYEQYF
TRBV5-4,TRBJ1-1,-,-,TGTGCCAGCAGCTACATTAGGGGAGGGGACACTGAAGCTTTCTTT,CASSYIRGGDTEAFF
TRBV27,TRBJ2-7,TRBD2,-,TGTGCCAGCAGTTTATCACCCCCGGGACTAGCGGGAGCTTTTCCCTACGAGCAGTACTTC,CASSLSPPGLAGAFPYEQYF
TRBV19,TRBJ2-7,TRBD1,-,TGTGCCAGTAGTATAGGAGTCGGACAGGGCTACGAGCAGTACTTC,CASSIGVGQGYEQYF
TRBV27,TRBJ2-7,TRBD1,once,TGTGCCAGCAGGCCGGGACAGCGAAGCTCCTACGAGCAGTACTTC,CASRPGQRSSYEQYF
TRBV30,TRBJ1-3,-,-,TGTGCCTCGTGGGACATTGGAAACACCATATATTTT,CASWDIGNTIYF
TRBV11-2,TRBJ2-5,-,-,TGTGCCAGCAGCTTAGTAGCGACAACCTCCCGAAAGACCCAGTACTTC,CASSLVATTSRKTQYF
TRBV28,TRBJ2-2,-,-,TGTGCCAGCAGTTTCGGGACCGGGGAGCTGTTTTTT,CASSFGTGELFF
TRBV5-1,TRBJ1-1,-,-,TGCGCCAGCAGCTTGGGGAGGAACAGTATGAACACTGAAGCTTTCTTT,CASSLGRNSMNTEAFF
TRBV7-3,TRBJ1-1,-,-,TGTGCCAGCAGCTTACGGGGGGACACTGAAGCTTTCTTT,CASSLRGDTEAFF
TRBV7-2,TRBJ2-7,-,-,TGTGCCAGCAGCCCCGATAAAGGCAGGGGTCACGAGCAGTACTTC,CASSPDKGRGHEQYF
TRBV6-4,TRBJ2-7,-,-,TGTGCCAGCAGTGACCTAGGGGCAGCCCGCGAGCAGTACTTC,CASSDLGAAREQYF
TRBV6-6,TRBJ1-2,TRBD1,-,TGTGCCAGCAGGACCGGACAGGGCTATGGCTACACCTTC,CASRTGQGYGYTF
TRBV2,TRBJ1-4,TRBD1,few,TGTGCCAGTCTTTATACAGGGGGCAAGGAAAAACTGTTTTTT,CASLYTGGKEKLFF
TRBV19,TRBJ2-1,TRBD2,-,TGTGCCAGTAGTATTGGACTAGGAATAAAGGGCAATGAGCAGTTCTTC,CASSIGLGIKGNEQFF
TRBV4-1,TRBJ2-7,-,once,TGCGCCAGCAGCCAGGAACAGGCGGTCAACTACGAGCAGTACTTC,CASSQEQAVNYEQYF
TRBV19,TRBJ1-1,-,-,TGTGCCAGTATGGGGCGGGGGAGATACACTGAAGCTTTCTTT,CASMGRGRYTEAFF
TRBV4-2,TRBJ2-7,TRBD2,-,TGTGCCAGCAGCCCCCGGGGTTTGGCAAGCAGCGGGGGGACTTACGAGCAGTACTTC,CASSPRGLASSGGTYEQYF
TRBV9,TRBJ2-1,TRBD2,-,TGTGCCAGCAGCGTAGGGGAGGGCCGACGAGAGCAGTTCTTC,CASSVGEGRREQFF
TRBV5-6,TRBJ2-7,-,-,TGTGCCAGCAGCTTGGTCGCGACAGCGACTTCCTACGAGCAGTACTTC,CASSLVATATSYEQYF
TRBV27,TRBJ2-3,TRBD2,-,TGTGCCAGCAGTGCGCTAGCGGGCACAGATACGCAGTATTTT,CASSALAGTDTQYF
TRBV7-2,TRBJ2-7,-,-,TGTGCCAGCGGGGGCACTAGCGTGGTGCGGGAGCAGTACTTC,CASGGTSVVREQYF
TRBV25-1,TRBJ2-2,-,-,TGTGCCAGCAGTGCGTTGACAGCCGCGAACACCGGGGAGCTGTTTTTT,CASSALTAANTGELFF
TRBV2,TRBJ2-7,TRBD2,-,TGTGCCGGGAAAACGGGGGGATCCTACGAGCAGTACTTC,CAGKTGGSYEQYF
TRBV27,TRBJ2-3,-,-,TGTGCCAGCAGTATCCAGAGCGGGCAACGTACGCAGTATTTT,CASSIQSGQRTQYF